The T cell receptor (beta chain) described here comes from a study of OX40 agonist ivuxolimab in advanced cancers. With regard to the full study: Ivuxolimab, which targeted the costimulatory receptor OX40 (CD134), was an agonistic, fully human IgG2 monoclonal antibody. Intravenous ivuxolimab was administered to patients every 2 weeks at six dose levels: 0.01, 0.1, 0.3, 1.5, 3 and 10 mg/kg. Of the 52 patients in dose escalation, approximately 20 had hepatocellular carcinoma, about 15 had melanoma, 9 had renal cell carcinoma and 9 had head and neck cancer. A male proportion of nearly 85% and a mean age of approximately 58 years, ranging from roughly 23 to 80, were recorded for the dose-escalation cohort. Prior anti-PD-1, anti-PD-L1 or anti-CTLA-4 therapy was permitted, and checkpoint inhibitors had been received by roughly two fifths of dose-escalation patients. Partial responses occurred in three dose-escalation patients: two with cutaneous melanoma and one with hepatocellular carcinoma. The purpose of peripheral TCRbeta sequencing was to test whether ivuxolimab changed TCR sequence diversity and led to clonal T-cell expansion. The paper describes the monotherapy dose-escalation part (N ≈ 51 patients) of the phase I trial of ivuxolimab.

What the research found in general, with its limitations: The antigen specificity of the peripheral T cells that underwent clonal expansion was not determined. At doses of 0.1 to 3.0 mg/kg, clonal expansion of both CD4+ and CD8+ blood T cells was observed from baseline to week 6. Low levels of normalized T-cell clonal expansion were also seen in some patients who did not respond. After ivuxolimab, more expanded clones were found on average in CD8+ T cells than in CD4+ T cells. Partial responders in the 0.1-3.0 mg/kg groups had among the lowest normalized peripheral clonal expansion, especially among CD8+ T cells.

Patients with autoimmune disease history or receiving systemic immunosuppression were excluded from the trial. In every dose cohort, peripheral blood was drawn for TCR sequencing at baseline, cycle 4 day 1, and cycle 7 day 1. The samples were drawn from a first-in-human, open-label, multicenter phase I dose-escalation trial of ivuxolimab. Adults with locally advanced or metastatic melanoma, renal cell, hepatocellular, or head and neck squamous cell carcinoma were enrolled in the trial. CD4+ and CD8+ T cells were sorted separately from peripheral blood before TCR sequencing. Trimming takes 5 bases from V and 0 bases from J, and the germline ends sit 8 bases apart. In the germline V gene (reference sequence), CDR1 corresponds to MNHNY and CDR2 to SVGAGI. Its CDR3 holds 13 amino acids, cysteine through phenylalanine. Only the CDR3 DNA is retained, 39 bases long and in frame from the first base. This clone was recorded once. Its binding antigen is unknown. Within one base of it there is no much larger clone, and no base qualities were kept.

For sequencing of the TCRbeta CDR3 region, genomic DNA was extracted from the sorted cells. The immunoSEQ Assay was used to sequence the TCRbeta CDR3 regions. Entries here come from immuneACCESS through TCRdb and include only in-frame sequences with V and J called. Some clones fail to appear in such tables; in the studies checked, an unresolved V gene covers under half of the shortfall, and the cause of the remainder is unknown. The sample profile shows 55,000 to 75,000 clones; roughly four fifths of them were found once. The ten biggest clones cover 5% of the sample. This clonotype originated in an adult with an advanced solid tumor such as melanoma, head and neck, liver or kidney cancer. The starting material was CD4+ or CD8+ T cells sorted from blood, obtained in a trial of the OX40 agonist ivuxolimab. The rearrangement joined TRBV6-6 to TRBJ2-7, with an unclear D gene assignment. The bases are TGTGCCAGCAGTCAAGAGAGCTCCTACGAGCAGTACTTC. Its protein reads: CASSQESSYEQYF.